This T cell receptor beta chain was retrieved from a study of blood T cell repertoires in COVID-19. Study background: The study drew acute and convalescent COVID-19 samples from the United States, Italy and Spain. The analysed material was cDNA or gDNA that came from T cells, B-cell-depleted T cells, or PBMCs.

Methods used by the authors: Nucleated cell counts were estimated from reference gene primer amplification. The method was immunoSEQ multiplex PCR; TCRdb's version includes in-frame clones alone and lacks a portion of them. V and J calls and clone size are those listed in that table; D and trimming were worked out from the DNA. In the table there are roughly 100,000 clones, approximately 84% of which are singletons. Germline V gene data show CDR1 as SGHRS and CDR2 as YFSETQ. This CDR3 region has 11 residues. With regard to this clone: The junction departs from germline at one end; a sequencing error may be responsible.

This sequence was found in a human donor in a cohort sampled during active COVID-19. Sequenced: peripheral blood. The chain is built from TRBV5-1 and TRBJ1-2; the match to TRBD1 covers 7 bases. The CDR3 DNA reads TGCGCCAGCAGGTTGGAGGGGGCCTACACCTTC. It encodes CASRLEGAYTF.